Below, 20 T cell receptor beta chains from the same sample are listed, as sequenced in a study of response to subunit inactivated influenza vaccine. TCRdb fed the RT-PCR reads into MiXCR, producing one record per CDR3 protein. This table holds a few hundred thousand distinct CDR3 sequences, 14% found once. Sequences were derived from PBMCs from blood, sampled 11 to 12 days after vaccination. These receptors were collected from a man in his fifties or sixties who received an inactivated influenza vaccine.

There are a few counts of this clonotype. The rearrangement joins TRBV20-1 to TRBJ2-5; no clear D gene. The CDR3 totals 14 residues. Germline V gene sequence: CDR1 DFQATT, CDR2 SNEGSKA (reference sequence). Trimming removed 0 bases from V and 4 bases from J, with 12 bases in between. The CDR3 DNA reads as TGCAGTGCTAGAGATTTCGGTAGTAGAGAGACCCAGTACTTC. It translates to CSARDFGSRETQYF.

This clonotype was detected a few times. The chain is built from TRBV5-1 and TRBJ1-5; perhaps TRBD1 as D (6 bases). The V end was cut by 1 base, the J end by 10 bases, with 21 bases between. The germline V gene encodes CDR1 SGHRS and CDR2 YFSETQ. The CDR3 length is 16 residues. The CDR3 is CASSLSPGHQSAPQHF. The CDR3 DNA reads as TGCGCCAGCAGCTTGTCTCCGGGACACCAATCAGCCCCCCAGCATTTT.

This clonotype appeared a few times. The CDR3 coding sequence is TGTGCCAGCTCACCAACCGCGGGGGCTAGTGGGGAGACCCAGTACTTC. Translating gives CASSPTAGASGETQYF. The rearrangement uses TRBV18 and TRBJ2-5; D is possibly TRBD2 (7 bases). With 2 bases removed from V and 5 bases from J, the gap between germline ends came to 18 bases. Germline V gives CDR1 KGHSH, CDR2 LQKENI. The CDR3 runs to 16 residues.

V usage is TRBV6-2 or TRBV6-3 and J usage is TRBJ1-2; no clear D gene. The CDR3 loop spans 14 amino acids. Deletions cut 7 bases from V and 4 bases from J, with 16 bases between. Per germline, CDR1 MNHEY and CDR2 SVGEGT. The CDR3 sequence is CASNLHGQSYGYTF. CDR3 sequence (DNA): TGTGCCAGCAATTTACATGGGCAGTCCTATGGCTACACCTTC.

This clonotype has ten or more counts. This sequence joins TRBV20-1 and TRBJ2-5; no definite D call. Germline CDR1 and CDR2: DFQATT and SNEGSKA (reference sequence). V was pared by 3 bases and J by 2 bases, with 16 bases between. The CDR3 sequence is 15 residues long. The CDR3 DNA sequence: TGCAGTGCTAGCTCCCTGGCAGTATTGCAAGAGACCCAGTACTTC. Protein: CSASSLAVLQETQYF.

This clonotype was counted a few times. The chain links TRBV7-9 to TRBJ2-1; 7 bases align to TRBD2. The V segment lost 5 bases and the J segment 6 bases; nucleotides outside the gene matches: 16. Looked up from germline, CDR1 is SEHNR and CDR2 is FQNEAQ (reference sequence). The CDR3 has 17 residues. The CDR3, as DNA: TGTGCCAGCAGCACCGGAGTGGGTCTAGCGGCCCTCAATGAGCAGTTCTTC. It yields the protein CASSTGVGLAALNEQFF.

This clonotype was found a few times. V is TRBV15 and J is TRBJ2-4, with D tentatively TRBD1 (6 bases). CDR3 length: 15 amino acids. Looked up from germline, CDR1 is LNHNV and CDR2 is YYDKDF (reference sequence). Trimming stripped 8 bases from V and 1 base from J, with 15 bases between. The CDR3 here is CATSKGGRAKNIQYF. The CDR3 nucleotides read TGTGCCACCTCCAAAGGGGGACGGGCCAAAAACATTCAGTACTTC.

The chain carries TRBV5-1 and TRBJ1-5; D not resolved. Germline CDR1 SGHRS, CDR2 YFSETQ. Deletions cut 0 bases from V and 1 base from J, with 11 bases between. The length of the CDR3 is 16 residues. The CDR3 spells CASSLAPFGSNQPQHF. The CDR3 DNA reads as TGCGCCAGCAGCTTGGCCCCGTTTGGGAGCAATCAGCCCCAGCATTTT.

V usage is TRBV6-1 and J usage is TRBJ2-5, with 9 nucleotides matching TRBD1. V shed 7 bases and J 5 bases; nucleotides not matched to a gene: 11. From germline, CDR1 is MNHNS and CDR2 SASEGT. CDR3 size: 15 residues. The CDR3 sequence is CASIMTGGTGETQYF. Written as DNA, the CDR3 is TGTGCCAGCATCATGACAGGGGGGACGGGGGAGACCCAGTACTTC.

The chain uses TRBV10-3 and TRBJ2-3, with 10 bases aligning to TRBD1. V shed 7 bases, J shed 5 bases, and the junction held 9 bases outside the gene matches. CDR1 and CDR2 from the germline V gene are ENHRY and SYGVKD. This CDR3 is 15 amino acids long. The CDR3 is CAIKEGQGVVDTQYF. In DNA form, the CDR3 reads TGTGCCATCAAAGAAGGACAGGGGGTGGTAGATACGCAGTATTTT.

The table lists this clonotype with a few counts. V usage is TRBV12-3 or TRBV12-4 and J usage is TRBJ2-3, with a tentative D call TRBD2 (6 bases). The CDR3 is 14 amino acids. Trimming took off 7 bases at V and 0 bases at J, with 11 bases between the two ends. The CDR3 loop reads CASKRDSSTDTQYF. The DNA of the CDR3 is TGTGCCAGCAAAAGGGACTCTAGCACAGATACGCAGTATTTT.

This clonotype was counted between two and nine times. The J gene is TRBJ2-7, the V gene TRBV11-2, with 7 bases fitting TRBD1. This CDR3 region has 15 residues. Trimming at V came to 5 bases and at J to 3 bases, leaving 10 bases not matched to a gene. Per the germline V gene, CDR1 is SGHAT and CDR2 is FQNNGV. The CDR3 DNA follows: TGTGCCAGCAGCGTACCGGGACAGAACCTCTACGAGCAGTACTTC. This sequence encodes CASSVPGQNLYEQYF.

V and J are TRBV6-1 and TRBJ1-6, with TRBD1 matching 7 bases. The trim removed 6 bases at V and 7 bases at J, leaving 9 bases unmatched. The CDR3 extends over 15 amino acids. Germline CDR1 and CDR2: MNHNS and SASEGT. Here the CDR3 DNA reads TGTGCCAGCAGAGCAAACAGGGGAAGGAATTCACCCCTCCACTTT. Protein: CASRANRGRNSPLHF.

This clonotype has a count of ten or more. The CDR3 region is CASSPGQRYGYTF. The CDR3 DNA reads TGTGCCAGCAGCCCCGGACAGCGCTATGGCTACACCTTC. The rearrangement uses TRBV12-3 or TRBV12-4 and TRBJ1-2; maybe TRBD1 (6 bases). The CDR3 loop spans 13 amino acids. V lost 6 bases and J 4 bases, leaving 12 bases between the germline ends.

This clonotype occurred a few times. J is TRBJ2-1 and V is TRBV24-1, with D perhaps TRBD1 (5 bases). CDR1 is KGHDR and CDR2 is SFDVKD in the germline V gene. The CDR3 consists of 16 residues. V dropped 4 bases and J dropped 6 bases, with 18 bases sitting between them. In DNA, the CDR3 is TGTGCCACCAGTGACCCGGCAGGGCCCCTCAGCAATGAGCAGTTCTTC. Translating gives CATSDPAGPLSNEQFF.

This clonotype was seen a handful of times. This chain joins TRBV6-2 or TRBV6-3 and TRBJ2-7, with D tentatively TRBD1 or TRBD2 (5 bases each). The CDR3 has 14 amino acids. Germline CDR1 reads MNHEY; CDR2 reads SVGEGT. Between the trimmed V and J ends, which lost 5 bases and 1 base, there was a span of 12 bases. CDR3 protein: CASSRWDGSYEQYF. CDR3 bases: TGTGCCAGCAGTAGGTGGGACGGTTCCTACGAGCAGTACTTC.

The CDR3 DNA reads TGTGCCATGGGCGCGGGACTAGCGGTTTTACTCAGCTCTGGGGCCAACGTCCTGACTTTC. Translated: CAMGAGLAVLLSSGANVLTF. The rearrangement joins TRBV4-2 to TRBJ2-6, with 11 bases identical to TRBD2. The CDR3 has 20 amino acids. The V and J ends lost 10 bases and 0 bases, in that order; junction bases with no gene match: 17. CDR1 and CDR2 (germline): LGHNA, YNFKEQ.

This clonotype was seen at least ten times. The chain employs TRBV25-1 and TRBJ2-3; the D gene is possibly TRBD1 (6 bases). The CDR3 consists of 15 residues. Trimming took 0 bases from V and 2 from J, leaving 9 bases between them. The germline V gene has CDR1 MGHDK and CDR2 SYGVNS. The CDR3, as DNA: TGTGCCAGCAGTGAATACAGGGGCGACACAGATACGCAGTATTTT. Amino acid sequence: CASSEYRGDTDTQYF.

The chain couples TRBV10-3 to TRBJ2-7; 7 nucleotides match TRBD1. CDR1 and CDR2 (germline): ENHRY, SYGVKD. The V gene end was trimmed by 3 bases and the J gene end by 5 bases; junction bases not matched to a gene: 10. The CDR3 length is 15 residues. CDR3 sequence: CAISDLQGRKDEQYF. Here the CDR3 DNA reads TGTGCCATCAGTGACCTACAGGGGAGAAAGGACGAGCAGTACTTC.

In DNA, the CDR3 is TGTGCCAGCAGCTTAGGGCTCGGGGGTAGCACAGATACGCAGTATTTT. Translation: CASSLGLGGSTDTQYF. The rearrangement joins TRBV7-8 to TRBJ2-3, with a possible D match to TRBD2 (6 bases). CDR3 length equals 16 residues. Trimming left V 1 base short and J 0 bases short, with 11 bases between. The germline CDR1 and CDR2 sequences are SGHVS and FQNEAQ.